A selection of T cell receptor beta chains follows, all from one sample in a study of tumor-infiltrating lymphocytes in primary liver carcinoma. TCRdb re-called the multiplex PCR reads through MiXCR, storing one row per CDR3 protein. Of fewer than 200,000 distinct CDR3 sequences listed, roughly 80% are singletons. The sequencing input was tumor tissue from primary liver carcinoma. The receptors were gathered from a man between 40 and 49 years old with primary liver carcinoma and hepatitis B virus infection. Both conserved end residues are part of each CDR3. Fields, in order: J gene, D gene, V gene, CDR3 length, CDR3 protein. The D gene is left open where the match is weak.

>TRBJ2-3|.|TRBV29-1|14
CSATGAGAADTQFF
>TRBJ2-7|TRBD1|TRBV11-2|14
CASSLTGESYEQYF
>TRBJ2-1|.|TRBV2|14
CARTTSDSYNEQFF
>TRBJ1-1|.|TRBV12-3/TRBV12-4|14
CANSRRRGPAEAFF
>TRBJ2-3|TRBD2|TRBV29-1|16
CIVDGTSGVGTDTQYF
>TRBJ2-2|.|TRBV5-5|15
CASSFRTPDTGELFF
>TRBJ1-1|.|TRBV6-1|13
CASQAYSDTEASF
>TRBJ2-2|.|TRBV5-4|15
CASSRPGDQTGGLFF
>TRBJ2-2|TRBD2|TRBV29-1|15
CSVDTSAANTGELFF
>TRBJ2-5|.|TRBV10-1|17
CASSGGRAGRSQETQYF
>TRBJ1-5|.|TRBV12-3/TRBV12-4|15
CASSPATQANQPQHF
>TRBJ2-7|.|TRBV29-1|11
CSFTWGHEQYF
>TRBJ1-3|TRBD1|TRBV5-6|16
CANSLGTGAIGSTIYF
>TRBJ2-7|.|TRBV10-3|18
CAISESVQPVRRAHEQYF
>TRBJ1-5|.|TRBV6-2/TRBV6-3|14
CASTLVKGDYPKHF
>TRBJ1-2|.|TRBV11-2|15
CASSTSAGLTHGYIF
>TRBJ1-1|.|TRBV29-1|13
CSVGKTHNTEAFF
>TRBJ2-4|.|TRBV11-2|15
CASTTPAVAENIQYF
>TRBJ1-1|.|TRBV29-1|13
CSIEGQGNTETFF
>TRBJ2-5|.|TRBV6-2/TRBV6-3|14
CASSYGRGYNEQYF
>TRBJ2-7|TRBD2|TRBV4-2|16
CTISQDRASGYYEQYF
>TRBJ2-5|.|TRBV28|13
CASRRTTQETQYF